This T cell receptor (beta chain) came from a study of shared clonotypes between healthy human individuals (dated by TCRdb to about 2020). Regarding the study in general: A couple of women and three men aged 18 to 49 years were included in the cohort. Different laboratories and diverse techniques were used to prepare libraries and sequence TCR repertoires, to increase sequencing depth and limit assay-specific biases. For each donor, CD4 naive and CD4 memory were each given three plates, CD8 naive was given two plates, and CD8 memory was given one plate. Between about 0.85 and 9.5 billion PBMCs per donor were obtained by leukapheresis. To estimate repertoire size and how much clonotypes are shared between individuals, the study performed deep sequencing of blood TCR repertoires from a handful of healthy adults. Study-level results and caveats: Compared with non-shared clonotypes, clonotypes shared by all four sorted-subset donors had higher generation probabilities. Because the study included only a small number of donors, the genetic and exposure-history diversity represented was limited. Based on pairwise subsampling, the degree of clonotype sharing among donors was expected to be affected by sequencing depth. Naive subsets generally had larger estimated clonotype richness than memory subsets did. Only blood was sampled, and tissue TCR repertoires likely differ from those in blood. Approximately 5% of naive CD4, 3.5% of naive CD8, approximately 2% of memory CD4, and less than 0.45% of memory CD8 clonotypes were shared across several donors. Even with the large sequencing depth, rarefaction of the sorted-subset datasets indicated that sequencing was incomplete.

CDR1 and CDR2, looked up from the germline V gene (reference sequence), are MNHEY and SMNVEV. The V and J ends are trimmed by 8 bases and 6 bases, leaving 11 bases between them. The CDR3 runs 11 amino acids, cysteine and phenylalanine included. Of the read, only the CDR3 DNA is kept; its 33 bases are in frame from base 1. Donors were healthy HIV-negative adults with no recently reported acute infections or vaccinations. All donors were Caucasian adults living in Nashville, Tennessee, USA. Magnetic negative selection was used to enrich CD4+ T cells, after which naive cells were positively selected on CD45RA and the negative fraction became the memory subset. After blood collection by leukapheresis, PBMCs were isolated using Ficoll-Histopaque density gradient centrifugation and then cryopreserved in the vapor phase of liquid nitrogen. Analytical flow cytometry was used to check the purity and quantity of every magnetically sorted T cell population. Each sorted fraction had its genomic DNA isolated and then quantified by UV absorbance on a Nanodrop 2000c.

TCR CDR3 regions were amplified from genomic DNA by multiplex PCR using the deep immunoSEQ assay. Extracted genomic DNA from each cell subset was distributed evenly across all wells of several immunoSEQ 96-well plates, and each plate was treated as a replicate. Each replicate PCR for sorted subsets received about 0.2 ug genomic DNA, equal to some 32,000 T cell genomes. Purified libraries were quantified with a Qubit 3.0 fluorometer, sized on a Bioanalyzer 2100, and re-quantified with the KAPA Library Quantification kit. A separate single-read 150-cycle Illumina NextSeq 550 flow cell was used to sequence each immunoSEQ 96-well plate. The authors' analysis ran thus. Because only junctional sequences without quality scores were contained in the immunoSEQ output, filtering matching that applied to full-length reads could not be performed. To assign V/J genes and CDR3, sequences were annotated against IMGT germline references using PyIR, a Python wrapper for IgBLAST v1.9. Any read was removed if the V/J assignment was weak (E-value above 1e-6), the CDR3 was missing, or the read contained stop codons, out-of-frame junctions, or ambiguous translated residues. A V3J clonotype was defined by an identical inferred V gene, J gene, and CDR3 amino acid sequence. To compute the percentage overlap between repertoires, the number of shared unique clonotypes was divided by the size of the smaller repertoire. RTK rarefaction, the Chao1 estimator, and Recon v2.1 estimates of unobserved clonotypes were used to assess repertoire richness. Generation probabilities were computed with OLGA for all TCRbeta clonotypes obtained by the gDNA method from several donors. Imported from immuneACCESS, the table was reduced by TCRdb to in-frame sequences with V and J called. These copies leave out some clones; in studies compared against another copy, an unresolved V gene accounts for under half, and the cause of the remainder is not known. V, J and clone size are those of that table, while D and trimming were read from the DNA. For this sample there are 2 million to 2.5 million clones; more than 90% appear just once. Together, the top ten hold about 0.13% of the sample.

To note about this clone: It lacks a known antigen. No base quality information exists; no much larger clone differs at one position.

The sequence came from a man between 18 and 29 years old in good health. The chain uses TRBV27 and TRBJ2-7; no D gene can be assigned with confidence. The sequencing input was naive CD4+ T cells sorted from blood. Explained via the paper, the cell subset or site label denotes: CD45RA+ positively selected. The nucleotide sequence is TGTGCCAGCGCCCCCGGCGGCGAGCAGTACTTC. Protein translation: CASAPGGEQYF.